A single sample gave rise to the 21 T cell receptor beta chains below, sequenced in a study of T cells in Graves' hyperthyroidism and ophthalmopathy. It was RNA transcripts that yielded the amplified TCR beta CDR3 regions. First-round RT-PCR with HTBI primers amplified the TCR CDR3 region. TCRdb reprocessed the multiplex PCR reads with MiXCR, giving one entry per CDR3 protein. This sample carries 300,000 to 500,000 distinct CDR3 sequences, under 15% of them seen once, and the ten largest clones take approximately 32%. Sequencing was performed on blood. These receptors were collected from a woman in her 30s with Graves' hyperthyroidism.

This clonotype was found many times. The CDR3 here is CSFPKTDSTDTQYF. The CDR3 region has the DNA TGCAGTTTCCCCAAGACAGATTCCACAGATACGCAGTATTTT. This chain joins TRBV20-1 and TRBJ2-3; the D gene is possibly TRBD1 (5 bases). The germline V and J ends were trimmed by 8 bases and 2 bases, with 17 bases remaining between them. Germline values: CDR1 DFQATT, CDR2 SNEGSKA (reference sequence). The CDR3 has 14 amino acids.

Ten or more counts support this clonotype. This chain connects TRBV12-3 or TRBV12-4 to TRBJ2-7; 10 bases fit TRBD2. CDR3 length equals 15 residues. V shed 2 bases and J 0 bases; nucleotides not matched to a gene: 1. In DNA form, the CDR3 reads TGTGCCAGCAGTTTATCTAGCGGGAGCTCCTACGAGCAGTACTTC. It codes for CASSLSSGSSYEQYF.

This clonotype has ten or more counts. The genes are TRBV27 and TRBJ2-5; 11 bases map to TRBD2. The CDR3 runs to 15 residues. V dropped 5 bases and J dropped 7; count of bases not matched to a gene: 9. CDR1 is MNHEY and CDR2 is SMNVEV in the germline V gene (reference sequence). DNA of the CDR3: TGTGCCAGCAGTGCGGGTACTAGCGGGAGTCGGACCCAGTACTTC. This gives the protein CASSAGTSGSRTQYF.

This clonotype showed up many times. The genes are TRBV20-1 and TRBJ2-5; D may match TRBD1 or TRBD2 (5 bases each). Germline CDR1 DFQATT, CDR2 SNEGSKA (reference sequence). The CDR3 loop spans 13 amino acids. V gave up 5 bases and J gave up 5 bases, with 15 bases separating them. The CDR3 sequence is CSASTPGRETQYF. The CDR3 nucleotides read TGCAGTGCTTCTACCCCGGGGCGGGAGACCCAGTACTTC.

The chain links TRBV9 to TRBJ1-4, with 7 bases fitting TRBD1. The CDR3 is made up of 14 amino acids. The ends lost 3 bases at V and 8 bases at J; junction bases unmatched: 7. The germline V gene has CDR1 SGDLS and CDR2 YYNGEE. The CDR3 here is CASSATGLGEKLFF. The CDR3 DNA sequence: TGTGCCAGCAGCGCGACAGGGTTGGGAGAAAAACTGTTTTTT.

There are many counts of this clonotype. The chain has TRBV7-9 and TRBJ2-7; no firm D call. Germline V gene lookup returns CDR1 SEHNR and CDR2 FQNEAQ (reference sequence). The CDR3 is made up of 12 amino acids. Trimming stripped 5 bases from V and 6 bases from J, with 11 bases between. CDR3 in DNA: TGTGCCAGCAGCCCCCTGAGTAGCGAGCAGTACTTC. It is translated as CASSPLSSEQYF.

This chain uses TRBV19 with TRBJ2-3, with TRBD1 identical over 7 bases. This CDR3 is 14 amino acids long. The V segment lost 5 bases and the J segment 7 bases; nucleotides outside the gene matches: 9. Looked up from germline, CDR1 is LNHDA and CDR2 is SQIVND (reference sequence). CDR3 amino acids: CASSSGTVTNTQYF. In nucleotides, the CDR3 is TGTGCCAGTAGTTCCGGGACAGTGACTAATACGCAGTATTTT. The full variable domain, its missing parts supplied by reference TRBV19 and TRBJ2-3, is DGGITQSPKYLFRKEGQNVTLSCEQNLNHDAMYWYRQDPGQGLRLIYYSQIVNDFQKGDIAEGYSVSREKKESFPLTVTSAQKNPTAFYLCASSSGTVTNTQYFGPGTRLTVL.

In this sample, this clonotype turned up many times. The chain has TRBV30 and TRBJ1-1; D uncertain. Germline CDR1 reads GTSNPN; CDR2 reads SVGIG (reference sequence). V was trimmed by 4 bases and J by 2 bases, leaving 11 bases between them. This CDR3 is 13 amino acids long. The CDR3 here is CAWTPTRNTEAFF. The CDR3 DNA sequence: TGTGCCTGGACCCCGACACGAAACACTGAAGCTTTCTTT.

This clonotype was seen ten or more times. Here the CDR3 reads CASSLEQEGNIQYF. As DNA, the CDR3 is TGTGCCAGCAGTTTAGAACAGGAGGGGAACATTCAGTACTTC. The rearrangement links TRBV28 to TRBJ2-4; D might be TRBD2 (6 bases). V lost 2 bases and J lost 7, with 12 bases in between. The CDR3 sequence is 14 residues long. Looked up from germline, CDR1 is MDHEN and CDR2 is SYDVKM.

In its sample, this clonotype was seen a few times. This CDR3 is CATSVRDGELFF. DNA for the CDR3: TGTGCCACCAGTGTGAGGGACGGGGAGCTGTTTTTT. The chain couples TRBV24-1 to TRBJ2-2, with TRBD2 as a possible D gene (5 bases). The CDR3 sequence is 12 residues long. V was shortened by 5 bases and J by 7 bases, with 7 bases between the two germline ends. Germline V lookup: CDR1 KGHDR, CDR2 SFDVKD.

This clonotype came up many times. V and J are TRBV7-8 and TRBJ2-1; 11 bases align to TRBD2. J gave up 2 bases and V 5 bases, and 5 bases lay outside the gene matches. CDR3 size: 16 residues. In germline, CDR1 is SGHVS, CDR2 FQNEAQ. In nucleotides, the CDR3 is TGTGCCAGCAGCAAACTAGCGGGAGCGACCTACAATGAGCAGTTCTTC. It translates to CASSKLAGATYNEQFF.

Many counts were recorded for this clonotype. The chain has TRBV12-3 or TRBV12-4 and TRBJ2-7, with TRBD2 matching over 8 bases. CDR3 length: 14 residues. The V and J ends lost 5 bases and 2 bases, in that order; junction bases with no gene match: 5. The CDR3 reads CASSRTSHPYEQYF. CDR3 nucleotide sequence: TGTGCCAGCAGTCGGACTAGCCACCCCTACGAGCAGTACTTC.

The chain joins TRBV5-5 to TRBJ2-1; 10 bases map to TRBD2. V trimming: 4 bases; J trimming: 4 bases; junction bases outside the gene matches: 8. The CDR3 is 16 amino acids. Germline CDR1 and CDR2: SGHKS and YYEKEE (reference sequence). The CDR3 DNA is TGTGCCAGCAGCCTATCGAGGACTAGCGGATACAATGAGCAGTTCTTC. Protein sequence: CASSLSRTSGYNEQFF.

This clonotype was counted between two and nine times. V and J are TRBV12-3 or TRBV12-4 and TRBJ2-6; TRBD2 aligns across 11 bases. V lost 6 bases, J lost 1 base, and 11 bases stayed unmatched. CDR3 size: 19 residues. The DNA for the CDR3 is TGTGCCAGCAGAACCAATCGACTAGCGGGATGGTCTGGGGCCAACGTCCTGACTTTC. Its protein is CASRTNRLAGWSGANVLTF.

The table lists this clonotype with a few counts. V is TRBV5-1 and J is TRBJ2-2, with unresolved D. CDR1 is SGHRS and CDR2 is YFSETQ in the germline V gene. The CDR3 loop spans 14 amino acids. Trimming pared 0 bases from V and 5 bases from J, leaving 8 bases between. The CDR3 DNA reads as TGCGCCAGCAGCTTGGGGACGGTAACCGGGGAGCTGTTTTTT. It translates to CASSLGTVTGELFF.

Here the CDR3 DNA reads TGTGCCAGTAGTGCAATGGGGGAGTTCGAGCAGTACTTC. Translated: CASSAMGEFEQYF. This chain uses TRBV19 with TRBJ2-7, with D perhaps assigned TRBD1 or TRBD2 (5 bases each). The germline V and J ends were trimmed by 5 bases and 6 bases, with 14 bases remaining between them. The CDR3 covers 13 residues. The germline CDR1 and CDR2 sequences are LNHDA and SQIVND (reference sequence).

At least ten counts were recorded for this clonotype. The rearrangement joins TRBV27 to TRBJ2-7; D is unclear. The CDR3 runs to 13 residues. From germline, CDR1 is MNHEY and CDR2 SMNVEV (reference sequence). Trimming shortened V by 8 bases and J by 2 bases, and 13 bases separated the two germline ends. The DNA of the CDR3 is TGTGCCAGCTCCCCCGGGCCCCCCTACGAGCAGTACTTC. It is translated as CASSPGPPYEQYF.

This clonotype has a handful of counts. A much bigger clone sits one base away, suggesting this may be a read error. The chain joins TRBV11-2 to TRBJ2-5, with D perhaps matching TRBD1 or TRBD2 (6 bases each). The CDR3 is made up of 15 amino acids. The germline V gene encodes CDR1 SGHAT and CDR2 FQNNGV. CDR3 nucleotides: TGTACCAGCAGCTTAGAAGGGGGGTACGTGGAGACCCAGTACTTC. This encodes CTSSLEGGYVETQYF.

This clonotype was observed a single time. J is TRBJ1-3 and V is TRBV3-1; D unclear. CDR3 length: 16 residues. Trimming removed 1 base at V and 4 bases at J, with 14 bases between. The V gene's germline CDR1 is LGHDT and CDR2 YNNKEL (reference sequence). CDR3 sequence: CASSQVAGAVGNTIYF. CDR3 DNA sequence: TGTGCCAGCAGCCAAGTGGCAGGAGCCGTGGGAAACACCATATATTTT.

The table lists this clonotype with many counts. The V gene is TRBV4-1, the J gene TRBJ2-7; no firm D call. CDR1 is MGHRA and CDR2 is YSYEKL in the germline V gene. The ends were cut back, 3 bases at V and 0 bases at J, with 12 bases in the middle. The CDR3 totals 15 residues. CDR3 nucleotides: TGCGCCAGCAGCCAGCGGTCCTTGAGCTCCTACGAGCAGTACTTC. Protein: CASSQRSLSSYEQYF.

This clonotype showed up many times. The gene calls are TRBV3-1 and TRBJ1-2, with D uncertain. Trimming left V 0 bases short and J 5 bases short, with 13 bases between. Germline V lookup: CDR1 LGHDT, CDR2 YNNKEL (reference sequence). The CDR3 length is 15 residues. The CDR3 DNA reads TGTGCCAGCAGCCAAGATCCGGGATTAGGGTATGGCTACACCTTC. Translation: CASSQDPGLGYGYTF.